These 20 T cell receptor beta chains share one sample of origin, sequenced in a study of blood T cell repertoires in COVID-19. Repertoires were generated with immunoSEQ multiplex PCR, while TCRdb's copy carries only in-frame clones and drops some. The data hold hundreds of thousands of clones, with around 89% observed a single time. Sample: PBMCs or T cells enriched from blood (not recorded which). These receptor sequences come from a woman between 40 and 55 years old who had recovered from COVID-19.

The chain joins TRBV9 to TRBJ2-7; TRBD1 might be the D (6 bases). CDR3 length: 15 residues. Germline CDR1 and CDR2: SGDLS and YYNGEE. V lost 0 bases to trimming and J lost 0 bases, with 10 bases between them. CDR3: CASSVAGDGSYEQYF. The CDR3 nucleotides are TGTGCCAGCAGCGTAGCAGGGGATGGCTCCTACGAGCAGTACTTC.

J is TRBJ2-7 and V is TRBV12-3 or TRBV12-4; 7 bases line up with TRBD2. J gave up 9 bases and V 3 bases, and 8 bases lay outside the gene matches. This CDR3 has 13 amino acids. CDR3 loop: CASSLGTSGGQYF. CDR3 DNA: TGTGCCAGCAGTTTGGGCACTTCGGGAGGGCAGTACTTC.

The chain is built from TRBV5-1 and TRBJ2-7, with 7 bases aligning to TRBD2. J lost 6 bases, V lost 1 base, and 10 bases had no gene match. The length of the CDR3 is 15 residues. Germline V gene data show CDR1 as SGHRS and CDR2 as YFSETQ. The CDR3 DNA sequence: TGCGCCAGCAGCTTGTTGTCTAGCGGAGATCTCGAGCAGTACTTC. Protein product: CASSLLSSGDLEQYF.

The gene calls are TRBV5-1 and TRBJ1-4, with 7 bases matching TRBD1. J was trimmed by 6 bases and V by 6 bases; bases with no gene match: 8. Per germline, CDR1 SGHRS and CDR2 YFSETQ. This CDR3 is built from 14 residues. DNA for the CDR3: TGCGCCAGCACCCGGGACAGCATAGATGAAAAACTGTTTTTT. It codes for CASTRDSIDEKLFF. The whole variable domain, filled in from reference TRBV5-1 and TRBJ1-4, reads KAGVTQTPRYLIKTRGQQVTLSCSPISGHRSVSWYQQTPGQGLQFLFEYFSETQRNKGNFPGRFSGRQFSNSRSEMNVSTLELGDSALYLCASTRDSIDEKLFFGSGTQLSVL.

J is TRBJ2-7 and V is TRBV10-1, with D uncertain. CDR1 is WNHNN, CDR2 SYGVQD, per germline (reference sequence). The CDR3 loop spans 12 amino acids. Trimming cost V 4 bases and J 4 bases, with 8 bases left between them. The DNA of the CDR3 is TGCGCCAGCAGTGCAGGTGGTTACGAGCAGTACTTC. Translated: CASSAGGYEQYF.

The V gene is TRBV7-3, the J gene TRBJ2-2; D is unclear. V was trimmed by 4 bases and J by 1 base, leaving 4 bases between them. CDR3 size: 13 residues. The germline gives CDR1 SGHTA, CDR2 FQGTGA. The CDR3 coding sequence is TGTGCCAGCAGCTGGAGGAACACCGGGGAGCTGTTTTTT. Amino acids: CASSWRNTGELFF.

The V gene is TRBV9, the J gene TRBJ2-1; TRBD2 aligns across 13 bases. This CDR3 contains 17 residues. With V trimmed by 0 bases and J by 9 bases, 9 bases remained unmatched. Germline values: CDR1 SGDLS, CDR2 YYNGEE. CDR3 in amino acids: CASSVALGLAGEGEQFF. CDR3 bases: TGTGCCAGCAGCGTAGCACTTGGACTAGCGGGAGAGGGTGAGCAGTTCTTC. Variable domain in full (rest from reference TRBV9 and TRBJ2-1): DSGVTQTPKHLITATGQRVTLRCSPRSGDLSVYWYQQSLDQGLQFLIQYYNGEERAKGNILERFSAQQFPDLHSELNLSSLELGDSALYFCASSVALGLAGEGEQFFGPGTRLTVL.

The table lists this clone with a count of one. The chain employs TRBV5-1 and TRBJ1-5; the D is unclear. Germline CDR1 reads SGHRS; CDR2 reads YFSETQ. V was shortened by 0 bases and J by 9 bases, with 16 bases between the two germline ends. The CDR3 runs 15 residues. The DNA of the CDR3 is TGCGCCAGCAGCTTGGGAGGTCCTCAAGTCGGGCCCCAGCATTTT. Its translation is CASSLGGPQVGPQHF.

The DNA for the CDR3 is TGCAGCGCCCGGGAACCCTCTAATGAAAAACTGTTTTTT. Translated, it gives CSAREPSNEKLFF. The chain couples TRBV29-1 to TRBJ1-4, with no clear D. The ends were cut back, 7 bases at V and 3 bases at J, with 12 bases in the middle. The CDR3 loop spans 13 amino acids. CDR1 and CDR2 (germline): SQVTM, ANQGSEA.

This rearrangement joins TRBV3-1 (or the pseudogene TRBV3-2) to TRBJ2-5; D remains unclear. V was cut by 1 base and J by 5 bases, with 8 bases left in between. In germline, CDR1 is LGHDT, CDR2 YNNKEL (reference sequence). CDR3 length: 13 amino acids. CDR3 bases: TGTGCCAGCAGCCAAGTGATAGATGAGACCCAGTACTTC. It codes for CASSQVIDETQYF.

In its sample, this clone was seen once. V and J are TRBV11-2 and TRBJ2-7, with 10 bases lining up with TRBD2. V gave up 3 bases and J gave up 6 bases; unmatched junction bases: 5. This CDR3 is built from 14 residues. CDR1 and CDR2 from the germline V gene are SGHAT and FQNNGV. This CDR3 is CASSFTSGTPEQYF. The CDR3 DNA reads TGTGCCAGCAGCTTTACTAGCGGGACCCCCGAGCAGTACTTC. The whole variable domain, filled in from reference TRBV11-2 and TRBJ2-7, reads EAGVAQSPRYKIIEKRQSVAFWCNPISGHATLYWYQQILGQGPKLLIQFQNNGVVDDSQLPKDRFSAERLKGVDSTLKIQPAKLEDSAVYLCASSFTSGTPEQYFGPGTRLTVT.

The V call is TRBV30, the J call TRBJ1-5; 12 positions match TRBD1. This CDR3 has 17 amino acids. V trimming: 3 bases; J trimming: 6 bases; junction bases outside the gene matches: 12. Germline V gene data show CDR1 as GTSNPN and CDR2 as SVGIG (reference sequence). The chain's CDR3 is CAWSPWGQGAAGQPQHF. CDR3 nucleotides: TGTGCCTGGAGCCCTTGGGGACAGGGGGCCGCAGGTCAGCCCCAGCATTTT. The whole variable domain, remainder taken from reference TRBV30 and TRBJ1-5, is SQTIHQWPATLVQPVGSPLSLECTVEGTSNPNLYWYRQAAGRGLQLLFYSVGIGQISSEVPQNLSASRPQDRQFILSSKKLLLSDSGFYLCAWSPWGQGAAGQPQHFGDGTRLSIL.

The chain uses TRBV18 and TRBJ1-1; possibly TRBD1 for D (6 bases). The V end lost 5 bases, the J end lost 1 base, and 8 bases lay between the germline ends. Germline CDR1 reads KGHSH; CDR2 reads LQKENI. The CDR3 has 13 amino acids. The CDR3 sequence: CASSGTRNTEAFF. In DNA form, the CDR3 reads TGTGCCAGCTCAGGGACACGGAACACTGAAGCTTTCTTT.

V usage is TRBV20-1 and J usage is TRBJ2-3; D is ambiguous. The CDR3 spans 11 residues. The V gene lost 0 bases and the J gene lost 6 bases, with 4 bases spanning the gap. From germline, CDR1 is DFQATT and CDR2 SNEGSKA (reference sequence). DNA for the CDR3: TGCAGTGCTAGAGATCTGGATACGCAGTATTTT. Translating gives CSARDLDTQYF.

This chain uses TRBV7-2 with TRBJ1-1; D perhaps matches TRBD1 (5 bases). The length of the CDR3 is 16 residues. V was trimmed by 4 bases and J by 11 bases, leaving 26 bases between them. Germline-derived CDR1 and CDR2 are SGHTA and FQGNSA. The CDR3 reads CASSSRNTSGGWGAFF. The DNA of the CDR3 is TGTGCCAGCAGCTCCCGCAACACCTCGGGCGGATGGGGCGCTTTCTTT. Looking up the rest from reference TRBV7-2 and TRBJ1-1 gives the full variable domain: GAGVSQSPSNKVTEKGKDVELRCDPISGHTALYWYRQSLGQGLEFLIYFQGNSAPDKSGLPSDRFSAERTGGSVSTLTIQRTQQEDSAVYLCASSSRNTSGGWGAFFGQGTRLTVV.

The rearrangement uses TRBV4-3 and TRBJ2-2; D possibly corresponds to TRBD2 (5 bases). The germline V gene has CDR1 LGHNA and CDR2 YSLEER. The V and J ends lost 1 base and 8 bases respectively, with 14 bases between them. The CDR3 is 15 amino acids. This CDR3 is CASSQAARGLGELFF. Here the CDR3 DNA reads TGCGCCAGCAGCCAAGCGGCCCGAGGGCTAGGGGAGCTGTTTTTT.

The V call is TRBV3-1 (or the pseudogene TRBV3-2), the J call TRBJ1-1; 8 positions match TRBD1. The CDR3 runs to 16 residues. Germline V gene data show CDR1 as LGHDT and CDR2 as YNNKEL (reference sequence). V lost 4 bases, J lost 1 base, and 8 bases stayed unmatched. The CDR3 spells CASSPGQGGGNTEAFF. The CDR3 DNA is TGTGCCAGCAGCCCTGGACAGGGCGGAGGGAACACTGAAGCTTTCTTT.

V gene TRBV3-1 (or the pseudogene TRBV3-2) combines with J gene TRBJ2-4; tentatively, D is TRBD2 (5 bases). This CDR3 is 14 amino acids long. The V gene's germline CDR1 is LGHDT and CDR2 YNNKEL (reference sequence). The V end was cut by 3 bases, the J end by 1 base, with 7 bases between. DNA of the CDR3: TGTGCCAGCAGCCACCGAGGGGCCAAAAACATTCAGTACTTC. This translates into CASSHRGAKNIQYF.

This chain joins TRBV30 and TRBJ1-1, with 8 bases that match TRBD1. This CDR3 is built from 11 residues. After removal of 7 bases from V and 4 bases from J, the junction contained 2 bases not matched to a gene. Looked up from germline, CDR1 is GTSNPN and CDR2 is SVGIG (reference sequence). The CDR3 reads CAYRGTTEAFF. The CDR3 DNA sequence: TGTGCCTACAGGGGGACCACTGAAGCTTTCTTT.

This chain's CDR3 is CASNNRLGANYGYTF. The CDR3 nucleotides are TGTGCCAGTAATAATCGTCTGGGAGCTAACTATGGCTACACCTTC. The J gene is TRBJ1-2, the V gene TRBV19; no clear D. Trimming cost V 7 bases and J 0 bases, with 15 bases left between them. CDR3 size: 15 residues. Germline loops: CDR1 LNHDA, CDR2 SQIVND (reference sequence). Filled out from reference TRBV19 and TRBJ1-2, the complete variable domain reads DGGITQSPKYLFRKEGQNVTLSCEQNLNHDAMYWYRQDPGQGLRLIYYSQIVNDFQKGDIAEGYSVSREKKESFPLTVTSAQKNPTAFYLCASNNRLGANYGYTFGSGTRLTVV.